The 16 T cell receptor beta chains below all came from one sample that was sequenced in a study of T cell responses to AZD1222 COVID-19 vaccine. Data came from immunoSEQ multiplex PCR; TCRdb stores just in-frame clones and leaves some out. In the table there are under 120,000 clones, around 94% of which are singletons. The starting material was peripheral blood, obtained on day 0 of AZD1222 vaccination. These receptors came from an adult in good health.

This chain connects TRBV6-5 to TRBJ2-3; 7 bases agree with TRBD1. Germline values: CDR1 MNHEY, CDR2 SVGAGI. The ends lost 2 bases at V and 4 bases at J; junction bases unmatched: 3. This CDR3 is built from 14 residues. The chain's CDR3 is CASSYRGRADTQYF. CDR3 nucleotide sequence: TGTGCCAGCAGTTACAGGGGGCGGGCAGATACGCAGTATTTT.

The DNA of the CDR3 is TGTGCCAGCAGCTTCGGGCTCTACTCTGGAAACACCATATATTTT. It yields the protein CASSFGLYSGNTIYF. The chain recombines TRBV5-5 with TRBJ1-3; no clear D. The germline V gene encodes CDR1 SGHKS and CDR2 YYEKEE (reference sequence). Trimming removed 2 bases at V and 0 bases at J, with 9 bases between. This CDR3 comprises 15 residues.

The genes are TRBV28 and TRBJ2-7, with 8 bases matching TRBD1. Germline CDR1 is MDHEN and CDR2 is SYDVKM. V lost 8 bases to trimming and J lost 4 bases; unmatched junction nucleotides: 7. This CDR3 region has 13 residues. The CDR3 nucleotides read TGTGCCAGCGTCGGACAGGGTATTTACGAGCAGTACTTC. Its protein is CASVGQGIYEQYF. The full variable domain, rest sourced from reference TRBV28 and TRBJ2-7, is DVKVTQSSRYLVKRTGEKVFLECVQDMDHENMFWYRQDPGLGLRLIYFSYDVKMKEKGDIPEGYSVSREKKERFSLILESASTNQTSMYLCASVGQGIYEQYFGPGTRLTVT.

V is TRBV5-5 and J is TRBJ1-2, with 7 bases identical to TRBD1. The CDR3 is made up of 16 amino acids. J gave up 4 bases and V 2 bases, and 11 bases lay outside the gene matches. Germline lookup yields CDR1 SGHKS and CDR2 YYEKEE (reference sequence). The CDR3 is CASSLSTGQQLYGYTF. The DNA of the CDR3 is TGTGCCAGCAGCTTATCTACGGGACAGCAGCTCTATGGCTACACCTTC.

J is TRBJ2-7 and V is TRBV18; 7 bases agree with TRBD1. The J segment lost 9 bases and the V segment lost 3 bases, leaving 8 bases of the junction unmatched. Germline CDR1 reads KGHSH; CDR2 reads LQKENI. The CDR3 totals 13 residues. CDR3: CASSPGATGAQYF. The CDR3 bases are TGTGCCAGCTCACCGGGGGCCACAGGGGCGCAGTACTTC. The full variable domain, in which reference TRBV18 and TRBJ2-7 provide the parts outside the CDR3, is NAGVMQNPRHLVRRRGQEARLRCSPMKGHSHVYWYRQLPEEGLKFMVYLQKENIIDESGMPKERFSAEFPKEGPSILRIQQVVRGDSAAYFCASSPGATGAQYFGPGTRLTVT.

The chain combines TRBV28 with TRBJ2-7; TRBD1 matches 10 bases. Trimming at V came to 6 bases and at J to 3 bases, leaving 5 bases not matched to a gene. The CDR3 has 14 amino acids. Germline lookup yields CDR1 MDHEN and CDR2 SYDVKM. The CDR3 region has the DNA TGTGCCAGCAGCGCGACAGGGGGCGTCTACGAGCAGTACTTC. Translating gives CASSATGGVYEQYF.

The CDR3 reads CASSKLLGQGATEAFF. The CDR3 DNA reads TGTGCCAGCAGCAAACTCCTGGGACAGGGGGCCACTGAAGCTTTCTTT. The V call is TRBV21-1, the J call TRBJ1-1; TRBD1 is taken as the D call from the table, unchecked against the DNA. TRBV21-1 is noted as a pseudogene. This CDR3 contains 16 residues.

CDR3 amino acids: CASSPPREGEKLFF. DNA for the CDR3: TGTGCCAGCTCACCACCACGGGAAGGGGAAAAACTGTTTTTT. The gene calls are TRBV18 and TRBJ1-4, with no clear D. Germline loops: CDR1 KGHSH, CDR2 LQKENI. The CDR3 extends over 14 amino acids. Trimming pared 0 bases from V and 8 bases from J, leaving 10 bases between.

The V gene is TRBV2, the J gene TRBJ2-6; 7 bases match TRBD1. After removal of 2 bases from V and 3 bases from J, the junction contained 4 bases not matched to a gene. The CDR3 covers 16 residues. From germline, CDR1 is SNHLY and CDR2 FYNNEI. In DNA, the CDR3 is TGTGCCAGCAGTGAATTTACAGGGGTTGGGGCCAACGTCCTGACTTTC. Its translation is CASSEFTGVGANVLTF.

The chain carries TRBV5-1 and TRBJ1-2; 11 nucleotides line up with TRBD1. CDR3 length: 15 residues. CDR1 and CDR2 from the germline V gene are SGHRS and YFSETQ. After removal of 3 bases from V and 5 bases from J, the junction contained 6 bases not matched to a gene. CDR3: CASSSGQGAAYGYTF. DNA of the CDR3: TGCGCCAGCAGCTCTGGACAGGGGGCAGCTTATGGCTACACCTTC.

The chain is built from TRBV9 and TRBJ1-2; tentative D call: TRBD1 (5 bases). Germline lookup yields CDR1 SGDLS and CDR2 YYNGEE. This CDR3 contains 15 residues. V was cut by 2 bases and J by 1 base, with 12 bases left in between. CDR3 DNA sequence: TGTGCCAGCAGCGTTGGGGCATCAAGTAACTATGGCTACACCTTC. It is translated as CASSVGASSNYGYTF.

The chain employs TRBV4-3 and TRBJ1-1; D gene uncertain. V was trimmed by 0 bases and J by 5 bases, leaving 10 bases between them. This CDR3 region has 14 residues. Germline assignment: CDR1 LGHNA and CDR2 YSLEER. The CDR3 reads CASSQDISGTEAFF. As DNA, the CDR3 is TGCGCCAGCAGCCAAGATATCAGCGGGACTGAAGCTTTCTTT.

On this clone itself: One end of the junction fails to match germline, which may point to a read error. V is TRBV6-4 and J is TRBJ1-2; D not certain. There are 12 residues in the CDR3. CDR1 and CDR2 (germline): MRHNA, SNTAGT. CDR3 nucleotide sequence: TGTGCCAGCGGTGATGGGGTGGATGGCTACACCTTC. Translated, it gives CASGDGVDGYTF.

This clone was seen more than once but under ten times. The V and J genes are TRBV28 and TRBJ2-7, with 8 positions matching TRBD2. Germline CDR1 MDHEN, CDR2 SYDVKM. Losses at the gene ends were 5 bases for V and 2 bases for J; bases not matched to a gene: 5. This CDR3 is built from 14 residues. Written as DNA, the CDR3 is TGTGCCAGCAGTACGGGGACTAGGGCCTACGAGCAGTACTTC. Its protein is CASSTGTRAYEQYF. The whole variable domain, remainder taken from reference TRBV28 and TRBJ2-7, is DVKVTQSSRYLVKRTGEKVFLECVQDMDHENMFWYRQDPGLGLRLIYFSYDVKMKEKGDIPEGYSVSREKKERFSLILESASTNQTSMYLCASSTGTRAYEQYFGPGTRLTVT.

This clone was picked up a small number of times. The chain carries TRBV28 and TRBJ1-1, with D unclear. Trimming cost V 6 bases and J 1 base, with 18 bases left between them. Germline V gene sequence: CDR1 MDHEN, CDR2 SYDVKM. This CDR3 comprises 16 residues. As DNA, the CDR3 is TGTGCCAGCAGGCCTCACACCGGAGCCCCGAACACTGAAGCTTTCTTT. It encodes CASRPHTGAPNTEAFF.

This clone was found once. DNA for the CDR3: TGTGCCATCAGTGTCCAGGGGTATGCTTTCTTT. Protein sequence: CAISVQGYAFF. This chain joins TRBV10-3 and TRBJ1-1; D is perhaps TRBD1 (6 bases). Germline V gene data show CDR1 as ENHRY and CDR2 as SYGVKD. Trimming left V 4 bases short and J 11 bases short, with 11 bases between. This CDR3 spans 11 amino acids.